One sample yielded the 27 T cell receptor beta chains listed below, sequenced in a study of T cells in Graves' hyperthyroidism and ophthalmopathy. TCR beta CDR3 region amplification was performed from RNA transcripts. First-round RT-PCR of the TCR CDR3 relied on the HTBI primer set. TCRdb redid the calling of the multiplex PCR reads with MiXCR, one entry per CDR3 protein. The sample lists fewer than 600,000 distinct CDR3 sequences; about 15% were seen once. Sequences were obtained from blood. The receptors originated from a woman aged 35 to 49 with Graves' hyperthyroidism.

This clonotype was detected ten times or more. This chain links TRBV10-3 with TRBJ2-7; 8 bases are a match to TRBD2. From germline, CDR1 is ENHRY and CDR2 SYGVKD. Unmatched junction bases numbered 7, after V lost 6 bases and J lost 6 bases. This CDR3 spans 13 amino acids. DNA of the CDR3: TGTGCCATCAGCAAGACTAGCGATGTCGAGCAGTACTTC. This gives the protein CAISKTSDVEQYF.

The rearrangement joins TRBV4-1 to TRBJ2-1; 7 bases fit TRBD1. V was clipped by 1 base and J by 10 bases; unmatched bases: 10. The CDR3 length is 15 residues. The germline V gene has CDR1 MGHRA and CDR2 YSYEKL. The CDR3 loop reads CASSQGRDSYLEQFF. Here the CDR3 DNA reads TGCGCCAGCAGCCAAGGCCGGGACAGCTACCTGGAGCAGTTCTTC.

The table lists this clonotype with many counts. V and J are TRBV12-3 or TRBV12-4 and TRBJ2-1; 14 bases align to TRBD2. The V gene end was trimmed by 4 bases and the J gene end by 7 bases; junction bases not matched to a gene: 9. The CDR3 is 17 amino acids. CDR3 in amino acids: CASSSQTSGRASNEQFF. The DNA for the CDR3 is TGTGCCAGCAGTTCGCAGACTAGCGGGAGGGCCTCGAATGAGCAGTTCTTC.

This clonotype showed up many times. The chain recombines TRBV28 with TRBJ2-1; TRBD2 agrees at 7 bases. The V gene's germline CDR1 is MDHEN and CDR2 SYDVKM. This CDR3 region has 16 residues. After removal of 5 bases from V and 3 bases from J, the junction contained 10 bases not matched to a gene. The CDR3 sequence: CASSPSGRENYNEQFF. The DNA for the CDR3 is TGTGCCAGCAGTCCGTCAGGGCGGGAGAACTACAATGAGCAGTTCTTC.

The table lists this clonotype with a few counts. The chain combines TRBV6-2 or TRBV6-3 with TRBJ2-2; D perhaps matches TRBD1 (5 bases). The CDR3 covers 15 residues. The ends were cut back, 6 bases at V and 1 base at J, with 12 bases in the middle. Germline V CDR1 and CDR2: MNHEY, SVGEGT. CDR3: CASSHIDRNTGELFF. In DNA form, the CDR3 reads TGTGCCAGCAGCCATATAGACAGGAACACCGGGGAGCTGTTTTTT.

This clonotype was recorded many times. The chain carries TRBV7-9 and TRBJ2-1, with D maybe TRBD2 (6 bases). The V gene's germline CDR1 is SEHNR and CDR2 FQNEAQ (reference sequence). The CDR3 runs to 17 residues. Trimming left V 1 base short and J 8 bases short, with 21 bases between. CDR3 DNA sequence: TGTGCCAGCAGCTTAGGACCCACTAGCAGGGTTGGGGATGAGCAGTTCTTC. Translation: CASSLGPTSRVGDEQFF.

This clonotype was seen repeatedly, ten times or more. The chain is built from TRBV18 and TRBJ2-7; TRBD1 agrees at 8 bases. After removal of 1 base from V and 6 bases from J, the junction contained 8 bases not matched to a gene. Looked up from germline, CDR1 is KGHSH and CDR2 is LQKENI. CDR3 length: 15 residues. CDR3 bases: TGTGCCAGCTCACCACAAACCCAGGGGGCTGCCGAGCAGTACTTC. Its protein product is CASSPQTQGAAEQYF.

This clonotype appeared many times. The rearrangement uses TRBV11-2 and TRBJ2-2; TRBD1 is a possible D gene (6 bases). With 3 bases removed from V and 6 bases from J, the gap between germline ends came to 11 bases. This CDR3 is built from 14 residues. Germline CDR1 SGHAT, CDR2 FQNNGV. For the CDR3, the DNA is TGTGCCAGCAGCTTTAACAGGGATTCCGGGGAGCTGTTTTTT. Encoded protein: CASSFNRDSGELFF.

Concerning this clonotype: A read error is possible here, since a much larger clone lies one base away. The J gene is TRBJ2-1, the V gene TRBV9, with 14 bases matching TRBD2. Germline-derived CDR1 and CDR2 are SGDLS and YYNGEE. With V trimmed by 2 bases and J by 10 bases, 5 bases remained unmatched. The CDR3 sequence is 15 residues long. The CDR3 nucleotides read TGTGCCAGCAGCGTCGGGACTAGCGGGAGTCCCGAGCAGTTCTTC. This codes for CASSVGTSGSPEQFF.

The V call is TRBV30, the J call TRBJ2-6; TRBD2 matches 10 bases. The germline V gene encodes CDR1 GTSNPN and CDR2 SVGIG (reference sequence). The CDR3 runs to 18 residues. The V gene end was trimmed by 5 bases and the J gene end by 2 bases; junction bases not matched to a gene: 12. The CDR3 loop reads CAWDPLAGEPTGANVLTF. The CDR3, as DNA: TGTGCCTGGGACCCTCTAGCGGGAGAACCCACTGGGGCCAACGTCCTGACTTTC.

There are many counts of this clonotype. The chain carries TRBV2 and TRBJ1-1; TRBD1 matches at 8 bases. The CDR3 totals 14 residues. With 8 bases clipped from V and 1 base from J, the junction kept 6 bases outside the gene matches. Germline-derived CDR1 and CDR2 are SNHLY and FYNNEI. DNA for the CDR3: TGTGCCAGCGTTCTGACAGGGGCGAACACTGAAGCTTTCTTT. Protein sequence: CASVLTGANTEAFF.

J is TRBJ1-1 and V is TRBV2; D may be TRBD1 (5 bases). The CDR3 runs 13 residues. Trimming cost V 11 bases and J 0 bases, with 13 bases left between them. From germline, CDR1 is SNHLY and CDR2 FYNNEI. The CDR3 sequence is CAGAQGLNTEAFF. CDR3 in DNA: TGTGCCGGGGCTCAGGGCCTGAACACTGAAGCTTTCTTT.

The V call is TRBV20-1, the J call TRBJ2-1; 7 bases map to TRBD2. The CDR3 spans 17 residues. The V segment lost 3 bases and the J segment 3 bases; nucleotides outside the gene matches: 14. Germline loops: CDR1 DFQATT, CDR2 SNEGSKA (reference sequence). CDR3 nucleotide sequence: TGCAGTGCTAGGAGTTACGAGGGAGGGCCGTTCTACAATGAGCAGTTCTTC. Translating gives CSARSYEGGPFYNEQFF.

Many counts were recorded for this clonotype. The J gene is TRBJ1-5, the V gene TRBV12-3 or TRBV12-4, with D hard to call. The CDR3 contains 16 residues. V was pared by 5 bases and J by 7 bases, with 21 bases between. CDR3 protein: CASSGPWTSWEQPQHF. The CDR3 region has the DNA TGTGCCAGCAGTGGTCCATGGACCTCATGGGAGCAGCCCCAGCATTTT.

This clonotype was counted ten times or more. V and J are TRBV20-1 and TRBJ1-2; D possibly corresponds to TRBD1 (6 bases). Germline V gives CDR1 DFQATT, CDR2 SNEGSKA (reference sequence). The CDR3 extends over 13 amino acids. V was trimmed by 7 bases and J by 8 bases, leaving 20 bases between them. In nucleotides, the CDR3 is TGCAGTGGTCCCGCCAGGGGTTTAGGAGGCTACACCTTC. It yields the protein CSGPARGLGGYTF.

This clonotype was observed many times. The V gene is TRBV6-2 or TRBV6-3, the J gene TRBJ1-1; D might be TRBD1 (6 bases). Trimming took 11 bases from V and 3 from J, leaving 16 bases between them. The CDR3 covers 13 residues. The germline CDR1 and CDR2 sequences are MNHEY and SVGEGT. The CDR3 sequence is CAARGPSHTEAFF. Written as DNA, the CDR3 is TGTGCCGCTCGGGGGCCTTCCCACACTGAAGCTTTCTTT.

This clonotype was detected ten times or more. This rearrangement joins TRBV12-3 or TRBV12-4 to TRBJ1-5; TRBD1 matches at 9 bases. V lost 5 bases and J lost 6; bases outside the gene matches: 8. This CDR3 comprises 15 residues. In DNA form, the CDR3 reads TGTGCCAGCAGTGCAGTAGGACAGGGGAGTCAGCCCCAGCATTTT. Amino acid sequence: CASSAVGQGSQPQHF.

This clonotype turned up a few times. The gene calls are TRBV10-2 and TRBJ2-6; possibly TRBD1 for D (6 bases). Germline V lookup: CDR1 WSHSY, CDR2 SAAADI. This CDR3 is built from 22 residues. Trimming shortened V by 2 bases and J by 0 bases, and 26 bases separated the two germline ends. The CDR3 DNA reads TGCGCCAGCAGTGAGGGGAGATCGGGACAACCCTCCGGGTCCTCTGGGGCCAACGTCCTGACTTTC. Protein sequence: CASSEGRSGQPSGSSGANVLTF.

This clonotype was counted only a few times. This chain connects TRBV25-1 to TRBJ1-1; D gene ambiguous. The V gene lost 4 bases and the J gene lost 0 bases, with 6 bases spanning the gap. The CDR3 length is 13 residues. CDR1 is MGHDK, CDR2 SYGVNS, per germline. Written as DNA, the CDR3 is TGTGCCAGCAGTGTAAGCCTGAACACTGAAGCTTTCTTT. Amino acids: CASSVSLNTEAFF.

The rearrangement uses TRBV7-9 and TRBJ1-5, with 7 bases aligning to TRBD1. CDR3 length equals 15 residues. Trimming took 5 bases from V and 3 from J; bases not matched to a gene: 7. CDR1 is SEHNR, CDR2 FQNEAQ, per germline (reference sequence). The CDR3 DNA sequence: TGTGCCAGCAGCCGAACAGGGGCGGACAATCAGCCCCAGCATTTT. Its protein product is CASSRTGADNQPQHF.

The chain recombines TRBV6-1 with TRBJ1-6, with a tentative D call TRBD1 (5 bases). V was clipped by 10 bases and J by 4 bases, with 11 bases between them. CDR1 is MNHNS and CDR2 is SASEGT in the germline V gene. The CDR3 has 13 residues. The CDR3 coding sequence is TGTGCCACAAAAGGGGAGTATAATTCACCCCTCCACTTT. Its protein product is CATKGEYNSPLHF.

This clonotype was detected ten times or more. DNA of the CDR3: TGTGCCAGCAGTGAGGGTTCAAACATTCAGTACTTC. Its translation: CASSEGSNIQYF. The chain uses TRBV2 and TRBJ2-4, with unresolved D. The CDR3 extends over 12 amino acids. Germline V gives CDR1 SNHLY, CDR2 FYNNEI. V was trimmed by 3 bases and J by 6 bases, leaving 6 bases between them.

This clonotype was seen many times. This chain connects TRBV20-1 to TRBJ2-1; TRBD2 agrees at 11 bases. The CDR3 extends over 13 amino acids. Germline lookup yields CDR1 DFQATT and CDR2 SNEGSKA (reference sequence). V shed 5 bases and J 5 bases; nucleotides not matched to a gene: 2. CDR3 nucleotides: TGCAGTGCTCTAGCGGGAGGTGACAATGAGCAGTTCTTC. Its protein is CSALAGGDNEQFF.

The rearrangement uses TRBV2 and TRBJ2-7, with D possibly matching TRBD2 (5 bases). Germline assignment: CDR1 SNHLY and CDR2 FYNNEI. CDR3 length: 14 residues. With 1 base removed from V and 6 bases from J, the gap between germline ends came to 13 bases. The DNA of the CDR3 is TGTGCCAGCAGTGAAGTAGGTTCGGGGTCCGAGCAGTACTTC. Protein product: CASSEVGSGSEQYF.

At least ten counts were recorded for this clonotype. The chain has TRBV20-1 and TRBJ2-7; D remains unclear. The ends were cut back, 5 bases at V and 2 bases at J, with 10 bases in the middle. Germline assignment: CDR1 DFQATT and CDR2 SNEGSKA (reference sequence). The CDR3 sequence is 12 residues long. The chain's CDR3 is CSAQILPYEQYF. CDR3 nucleotide sequence: TGCAGTGCTCAGATCTTACCCTACGAGCAGTACTTC.

This clonotype was seen a handful of times. The chain has TRBV7-3 and TRBJ2-7; 14 bases agree with TRBD2. The CDR3 is 15 amino acids. With 4 bases clipped from V and 5 bases from J, the junction kept 4 bases outside the gene matches. Per germline, CDR1 SGHTA and CDR2 FQGTGA. The CDR3 spells CASSSLGLAGDEQYF. For the CDR3, the DNA is TGTGCCAGCAGCTCCCTGGGACTAGCGGGAGACGAGCAGTACTTC.

Many counts were recorded for this clonotype. The chain uses TRBV10-3 and TRBJ2-5; D not resolved. Looked up from germline, CDR1 is ENHRY and CDR2 is SYGVKD. The CDR3 covers 14 residues. V dropped 3 bases and J dropped 4 bases, with 12 bases sitting between them. The CDR3, as DNA: TGTGCCATCAGTGAATCGGGTCCCGGAGAGACCCAGTACTTC. Protein product: CAISESGPGETQYF.